This T cell receptor (beta chain) was captured in a study of shared clonotypes between healthy human individuals (TCRdb year 2020). Regarding the complete study: Three men and a couple of women, aged 18 to 49 years, made up the cohort. The study deeply sequenced blood TCR repertoires of roughly five healthy adults to estimate repertoire size and the extent of clonotype sharing between individuals. To increase sequencing depth and limit assay-specific biases, TCR repertoire library preparation and sequencing were carried out by different laboratories using diverse techniques. For each donor, CD4 naive and CD4 memory were each run on three plates, CD8 naive on two plates, and CD8 memory on one plate. Between about 0.8 and 9 billion PBMCs per donor were obtained by leukapheresis.

Using the deep immunoSEQ assay, TCR CDR3 regions were amplified from genomic DNA by multiplex PCR. Extracted genomic DNA from each cell subset was spread evenly across all wells of several immunoSEQ 96-well plates, with each plate serving as a replicate. For sorted subsets, approximately 190 ng of genomic DNA, equivalent to around 31,000 T cell genomes, went into each replicate PCR. The purified libraries were quantified using a Qubit 3.0 fluorometer, sized with a Bioanalyzer 2100, and then quantified again using the KAPA Library Quantification kit. Every immunoSEQ 96-well plate was sequenced on a separate single-read 150-cycle Illumina NextSeq 550 flow cell. From the authors' description of their analysis: Because only junctional sequences without quality scores were contained in the immunoSEQ output, filtering matching that applied to full-length reads could not be performed. To assign V/J genes and CDR3, sequences were annotated against IMGT germline references using PyIR, a Python wrapper for IgBLAST v1.9. Any read was removed if the V/J assignment was weak (E-value above 1e-6), the CDR3 was missing, or the read contained stop codons, out-of-frame junctions, or ambiguous translated residues. A V3J clonotype was defined by an identical inferred V gene, J gene, and CDR3 amino acid sequence. Percentage overlap between repertoires was calculated by dividing the number of shared unique clonotypes by the size of the smaller repertoire. Richness of each repertoire was evaluated using RTK rarefaction, the Chao1 estimator, and Recon v2.1 estimates of unobserved clonotypes. For all TCRbeta clonotypes obtained by the gDNA method from a handful of donors, generation probabilities were computed with OLGA. Imported from immuneACCESS, the table was reduced by TCRdb to in-frame sequences with V and J called. These copies leave out some clones; in studies compared against another copy, an unresolved V gene accounts for under half, and the cause of the remainder is not known. V, J and clone size derive from that table, while D and trimming were established from the DNA sequence. The sample includes about 2.3 million clones, with around 93% observed a single time. 0.37% of the sample is in the top ten clones.

Concerning this clone itself: The antigen this receptor binds is unknown. Base qualities are not provided; no much larger clone lies one nucleotide away.

Healthy HIV-negative adults with no recently reported acute infections or vaccinations were included as donors. Only Caucasian adults living in Nashville, Tennessee, USA were represented among the donors. CD4+ T cells were enriched by magnetic negative selection; naive cells were then positively selected on CD45RA, and the negative fraction formed the memory subset. Blood was collected by leukapheresis, and PBMCs were isolated by Ficoll-Histopaque density gradient centrifugation and then cryopreserved in liquid nitrogen vapor phase. Purity and quantity of every magnetically sorted T cell population were checked by analytical flow cytometry. Genomic DNA was isolated from each sorted fraction and quantified by UV absorbance on a Nanodrop 2000c. The germline V and J ends show losses of 1 base and 10 bases respectively, and no gene match explains 3 bases of the junction. The CDR3 covers 12 residues, taking in both the cysteine and the phenylalanine. Only CDR3 DNA is held: 36 bases, read in frame from base 1. As encoded in the germline V gene (reference sequence), CDR1 is SEHNR while CDR2 is FQNEAQ.

General conclusions and limits of the study: Across a few donors, around 5.4% of naive CD4, roughly 3.5% of naive CD8, roughly 2.2% of memory CD4, and 0.4% of memory CD8 clonotypes were shared. Sampling was restricted to blood, and TCR repertoires in tissue are likely to differ from TCR repertoires in blood. Incomplete sequencing was indicated by rarefaction of sorted-subset datasets, despite the large sequencing depth. Pairwise subsampling led to the expectation that sequencing depth would affect the degree of clonotype sharing among donors. The small number of donors limited the genetic and exposure-history diversity represented. Compared with non-shared clonotypes, the clonotypes found in all four sorted-subset donors had higher generation probabilities. Estimated clonotype richness was generally larger for naive than for memory subsets.

The sequence is built from TRBV7-9 and TRBJ1-2; TRBD1 aligns with 7 central bases. The sequence came from a man aged 18 to 30 in good health. Some clones in this sample may be carry-over from other donors' samples. The specimen sequenced was naive CD4+ T cells from PBMCs. The meaning of the sample's cell subset or site label: CD45RA+ positively selected. The nucleotides are TGTGCCAGCAGCTTAGAGGGACAGCCCTACACCTTC. This gives the protein CASSLEGQPYTF. The full variable domain, with segments outside the CDR3 supplied by the reference TRBV7-9 and TRBJ1-2 proteins, appears as DTGVSQNPRHKITKRGQNVTFRCDPISEHNRLYWYRQTLGQGPEFLTYFQNEAQLEKSRLLSDRFSAERPKGSFSTLEIQRTEQGDSAMYLCASSLEGQPYTFGSGTRLTVV.